What follows is one TCR beta chain and its context. The data belong to a study of blood T cells in healthy people across ages. Between the trimmed V and J ends, which lost 5 bases and 7 bases, there was a span of 20 bases. The germline CDR1 and CDR2 sequences are SGHTA and FQGNSA. This CDR3 is 15 amino acids long. A second roughly 6 to 12 cycle PCR used barcoded and J-beta primers. Each CDR3 protein gets one entry after TCRdb re-called the 5' RACE reads with MiXCR. Altogether some 1.5 million distinct CDR3 sequences are present, about 30% being singletons, with the ten largest covering 7.7%. The genes are TRBV7-2 and TRBJ2-5; maybe TRBD2 (6 bases). The specimen sequenced was blood. This TCR derives from a woman in her thirties in good health. CDR3 amino acids: CASSPPAPAGRTQYF. The CDR3 bases are TGTGCCAGCAGCCCCCCGGCCCCCGCCGGGAGGACCCAGTACTTC.